One sample yielded the 21 T cell receptor beta chains listed below, sequenced in a study of cytomegalovirus exposure and HLA in healthy donors. Vbeta (60) and Jbeta (13) primers were used in the PCR. TCRdb's copy holds only in-frame clones and misses some; the assay was immunoSEQ multiplex PCR. Among 80,000 to 95,000 clones listed, roughly 71% were seen once. Sequencing used PBMCs. The source is a woman aged 18 to 35 in good health and CMV-seropositive.

This rearrangement joins TRBV2 to TRBJ1-3, with D perhaps TRBD1 (5 bases). This CDR3 has 13 amino acids. V lost 8 bases, J lost 0 bases, and 8 bases lay in between. CDR1 is SNHLY and CDR2 is FYNNEI in the germline V gene. As DNA, the CDR3 is TGTGCCAGCGAAAGGGGCTCTGGAAACACCATATATTTT. Residues: CASERGSGNTIYF.

The chain employs TRBV7-2 and TRBJ2-5; no clear D gene. The germline V and J ends were trimmed by 4 bases and 1 base, with 4 bases remaining between them. Germline CDR1 is SGHTA and CDR2 is FQGNSA. This CDR3 is 12 amino acids long. The CDR3 spells CASSYGQETQYF. CDR3 nucleotide sequence: TGTGCCAGCAGCTACGGCCAAGAGACCCAGTACTTC.

The rearrangement uses TRBV2 and TRBJ1-2; 7 positions agree with TRBD1. Trimming cost V 6 bases and J 4 bases; bases outside gene matches: 8. The CDR3 consists of 14 residues. In germline, CDR1 is SNHLY, CDR2 FYNNEI. The CDR3 region is CASRYNDRVYGYTF. DNA of the CDR3: TGTGCCAGCAGATACAACGACAGGGTCTATGGCTACACCTTC.

In its sample, this clone was seen a few times. The chain couples TRBV5-6 to TRBJ1-4; 11 bases agree with TRBD1. The J segment lost 6 bases and the V segment lost 4 bases, leaving 8 bases of the junction unmatched. CDR1 and CDR2 (germline): SGHDT, YYEEEE. The CDR3 contains 16 residues. The CDR3 here is CASSTGQGAPYEKLFF. The CDR3 bases are TGTGCCAGCAGCACAGGACAGGGGGCCCCTTATGAAAAACTGTTTTTT.

This rearrangement joins TRBV6-1 to TRBJ1-1, with D unclear. The CDR3 is 12 amino acids. Trimming pared 6 bases from V and 0 bases from J, leaving 5 bases between. The germline V gene has CDR1 MNHNS and CDR2 SASEGT. CDR3 sequence: CASSPMNTEAFF. Written as DNA, the CDR3 is TGTGCCAGCAGCCCTATGAACACTGAAGCTTTCTTT.

The gene calls are TRBV4-1 and TRBJ2-3, with D hard to call. Germline V lookup: CDR1 MGHRA, CDR2 YSYEKL. Trimming took off 0 bases at V and 3 bases at J, with 13 bases between the two ends. The CDR3 totals 16 residues. In nucleotides, the CDR3 is TGCGCCAGCAGCCAAGAAGCGCCCCGGTCGACAGATACGCAGTATTTT. This translates into CASSQEAPRSTDTQYF.

V usage is TRBV9 and J usage is TRBJ2-5, with 10 bases that match TRBD2. CDR3 size: 16 residues. V dropped 0 bases and J dropped 2; count of bases not matched to a gene: 4. Germline V gene lookup returns CDR1 SGDLS and CDR2 YYNGEE. CDR3 DNA sequence: TGTGCCAGCAGCGTAGCCCTAGCGGGGGAGCAAGAGACCCAGTACTTC. This gives the protein CASSVALAGEQETQYF.

J is TRBJ2-1 and V is TRBV11-2; D may be TRBD1 (5 bases). The CDR3 runs to 12 residues. Trimming took 5 bases from V and 7 from J, leaving 9 bases between them. Germline assignment: CDR1 SGHAT and CDR2 FQNNGV. The CDR3: CASSLQGNEQFF. CDR3 coding DNA: TGTGCCAGCAGCCTCCAGGGTAATGAGCAGTTCTTC.

The rearrangement joins TRBV18 to TRBJ1-2; 7 positions match TRBD1. V shed 0 bases and J 3 bases; nucleotides not matched to a gene: 10. The germline V gene has CDR1 KGHSH and CDR2 LQKENI. This CDR3 has 17 residues. Here the CDR3 DNA reads TGTGCCAGCTCACCACCGGACAGGCCTATTGAGGACTATGGCTACACCTTC. This encodes CASSPPDRPIEDYGYTF. The full variable domain, completed using reference TRBV18 and TRBJ1-2, is NAGVMQNPRHLVRRRGQEARLRCSPMKGHSHVYWYRQLPEEGLKFMVYLQKENIIDESGMPKERFSAEFPKEGPSILRIQQVVRGDSAAYFCASSPPDRPIEDYGYTFGSGTRLTVV.

The chain employs TRBV5-1 and TRBJ1-2; 10 bases are shared with TRBD1. After removal of 4 bases from V and 5 bases from J, the junction contained 2 bases not matched to a gene. The CDR3 spans 13 residues. Per germline, CDR1 SGHRS and CDR2 YFSETQ. CDR3 sequence: CASSRDRGYGYTF. For the CDR3, the DNA is TGCGCCAGCAGCCGGGACAGGGGATATGGCTACACCTTC.

The rearrangement joins TRBV10-3 to TRBJ2-3; 11 nucleotides align to TRBD2. The CDR3 contains 17 residues. J was trimmed by 1 base and V by 8 bases; bases with no gene match: 11. Germline V gene sequence: CDR1 ENHRY, CDR2 SYGVKD. In nucleotides, the CDR3 is TGTGCCATCTCTAGCGGGACGGGACTAGCGGGCACAGATACGCAGTATTTT. It codes for CAISSGTGLAGTDTQYF.

J is TRBJ2-7 and V is TRBV7-2; TRBD1 matches 7 bases. The germline gives CDR1 SGHTA, CDR2 FQGNSA. V gave up 1 base and J gave up 3 bases; unmatched junction bases: 6. CDR3 length: 15 amino acids. DNA of the CDR3: TGTGCCAGCAGCTTAGATGTGGGACAGAGCTACGAGCAGTACTTC. It encodes CASSLDVGQSYEQYF.

V and J are TRBV5-5 and TRBJ1-4; TRBD1 matches 7 bases. The V segment lost 4 bases and the J segment 8 bases; nucleotides outside the gene matches: 8. The CDR3 has 14 amino acids. CDR1 and CDR2 (germline): SGHKS, YYEKEE (reference sequence). CDR3 DNA: TGTGCCAGCAGCCTGTCCGGGACAGCGGAAAAACTGTTTTTT. Residues: CASSLSGTAEKLFF.

The chain combines TRBV28 with TRBJ2-7; perhaps TRBD1 as D (6 bases). The germline gives CDR1 MDHEN, CDR2 SYDVKM. There are 11 residues in the CDR3. The CDR3 protein is CAIRGTYEQYF. Written as DNA, the CDR3 is TGTGCTATAAGGGGGACCTACGAGCAGTACTTC.

This clone was picked up a small number of times. Other DNA sequences in the same sample also yield this CDR3. This CDR3 reads CATSRDGTGGGQPQHF. The CDR3 nucleotides read TGTGCCACCAGCAGGGATGGGACAGGGGGCGGTCAGCCCCAGCATTTT. The V and J genes are TRBV15 and TRBJ1-5; TRBD1 agrees at 12 bases. CDR1 and CDR2 from the germline V gene are LNHNV and YYDKDF (reference sequence). V shed 3 bases and J 6 bases; nucleotides not matched to a gene: 6. The CDR3 has 16 amino acids.

The chain combines TRBV7-2 with TRBJ2-5; 7 nucleotides align to TRBD2. There are 17 residues in the CDR3. CDR1 is SGHTA and CDR2 is FQGNSA in the germline V gene. J was trimmed by 4 bases and V by 2 bases; bases with no gene match: 13. CDR3 nucleotides: TGTGCCAGCAGCTTAAGTGGGGAGGCGGGGGTGGGAGAGACCCAGTACTTC. Its translation is CASSLSGEAGVGETQYF.

The rearrangement uses TRBV14 and TRBJ2-1; TRBD1 matches at 8 bases. The germline V gene encodes CDR1 SGHDN and CDR2 FVKESK. J lost 3 bases, V lost 4 bases, and 5 bases had no gene match. The CDR3 has 15 residues. The CDR3 DNA follows: TGTGCCAGCAGCCCGGGACAGGTTTTCTACAATGAGCAGTTCTTC. This encodes CASSPGQVFYNEQFF.

CDR3 nucleotides: TGTGCCAGCAGCGACGGTCTTCGAGGTACTGGGCAGTTCTTC. It encodes CASSDGLRGTGQFF. The rearrangement links TRBV7-8 to TRBJ2-1; D gene uncertain. The CDR3 totals 14 residues. V was clipped by 5 bases and J by 12 bases, with 20 bases between them. Looked up from germline, CDR1 is SGHVS and CDR2 is FQNEAQ.

The chain has TRBV2 and TRBJ2-5, with D maybe TRBD1 (6 bases). Gene TRBJ2-7 matches the end of the DNA better, so the J call may be wrong. Germline assignment: CDR1 SNHLY and CDR2 FYNNEI. This CDR3 has 13 amino acids. The CDR3 loop reads CASTIRTAYEQYF. The CDR3 DNA is TGTGCCAGCACCATACGGACAGCTTACGAGCAGTACTTC.

The chain couples TRBV6-5 to TRBJ2-7, with 7 bases identical to TRBD2. The V gene's germline CDR1 is MNHEY and CDR2 SVGAGI. CDR3 length equals 13 residues. V lost 8 bases to trimming and J lost 4 bases; unmatched junction nucleotides: 8. The DNA for the CDR3 is TGTGCCAGCGGCGGGAGACGTAAGTACGAGCAGTACTTC. Its protein product is CASGGRRKYEQYF.

The gene calls are TRBV27 and TRBJ1-1; D is uncertain. Per germline, CDR1 MNHEY and CDR2 SMNVEV (reference sequence). The CDR3 extends over 13 amino acids. V lost 1 base, J lost 8 bases, and 11 bases lay in between. The CDR3 spells CASSLWSGLEAFF. The CDR3 DNA reads as TGTGCCAGCAGTTTATGGTCGGGATTGGAAGCTTTCTTT.